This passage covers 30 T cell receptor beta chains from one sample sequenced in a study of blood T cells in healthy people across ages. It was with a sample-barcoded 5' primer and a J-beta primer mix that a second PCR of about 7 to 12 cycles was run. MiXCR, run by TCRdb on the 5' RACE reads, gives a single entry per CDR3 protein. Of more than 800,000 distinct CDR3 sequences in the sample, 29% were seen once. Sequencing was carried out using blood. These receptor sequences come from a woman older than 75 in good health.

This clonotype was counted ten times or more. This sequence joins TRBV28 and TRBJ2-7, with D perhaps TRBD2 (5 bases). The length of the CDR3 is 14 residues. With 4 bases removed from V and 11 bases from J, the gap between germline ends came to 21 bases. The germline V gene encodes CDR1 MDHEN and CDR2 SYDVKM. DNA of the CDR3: TGTGCCAGCAGTTCGGGAAGCAGCATACGAGAAAAGTACTTC. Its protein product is CASSSGSSIREKYF.

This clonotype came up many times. CDR3 region: CSAFPTLPIGNEQFF. CDR3 nucleotide sequence: TGCAGTGCTTTCCCGACTCTACCAATTGGGAATGAGCAGTTCTTC. The chain couples TRBV20-1 to TRBJ2-1; D not resolved. CDR1 DFQATT and CDR2 SNEGSKA come from the germline V gene (reference sequence). Trimming took off 5 bases at V and 7 bases at J, with 21 bases between the two ends. The CDR3 covers 15 residues.

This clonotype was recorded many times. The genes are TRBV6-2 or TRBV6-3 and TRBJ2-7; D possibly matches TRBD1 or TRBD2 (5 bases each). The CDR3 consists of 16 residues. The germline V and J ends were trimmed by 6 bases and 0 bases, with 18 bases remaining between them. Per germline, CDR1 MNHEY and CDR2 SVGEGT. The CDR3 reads CASRTGTYTPSYEQYF. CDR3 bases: TGTGCCAGCAGAACCGGGACCTACACCCCCTCCTACGAGCAGTACTTC.

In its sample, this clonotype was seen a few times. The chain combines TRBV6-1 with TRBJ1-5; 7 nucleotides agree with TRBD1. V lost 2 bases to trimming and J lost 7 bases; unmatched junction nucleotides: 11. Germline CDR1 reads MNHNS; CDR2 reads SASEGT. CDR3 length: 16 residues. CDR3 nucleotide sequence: TGTGCCAGCAGTGAACGGGGAGACAGGGTAGGCCAGCCCCAGCATTTT. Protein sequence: CASSERGDRVGQPQHF.

Here the CDR3 reads CSACREFTDTQYF. CDR3 in DNA: TGCAGCGCCTGCCGGGAATTCACAGATACGCAGTATTTT. This chain joins TRBV29-1 and TRBJ2-3; D might be TRBD2 (5 bases). The CDR3 runs 13 residues. V was shortened by 7 bases and J by 2 bases, with 13 bases between the two germline ends. Germline V gives CDR1 SQVTM, CDR2 ANQGSEA.

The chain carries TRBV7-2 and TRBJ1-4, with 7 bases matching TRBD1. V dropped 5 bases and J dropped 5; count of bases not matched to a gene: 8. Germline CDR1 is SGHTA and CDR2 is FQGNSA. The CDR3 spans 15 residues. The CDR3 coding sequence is TGTGCCAGCAGCCTAAACAGGGGAAGGAATGAAAAACTGTTTTTT. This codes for CASSLNRGRNEKLFF.

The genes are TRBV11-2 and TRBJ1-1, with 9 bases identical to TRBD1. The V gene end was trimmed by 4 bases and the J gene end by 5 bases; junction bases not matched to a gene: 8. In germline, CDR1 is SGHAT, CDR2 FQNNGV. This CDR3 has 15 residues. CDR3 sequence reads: CASSSTGGGRTEAFF. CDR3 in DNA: TGTGCCAGCAGCTCTACAGGGGGCGGGAGGACTGAAGCTTTCTTT.

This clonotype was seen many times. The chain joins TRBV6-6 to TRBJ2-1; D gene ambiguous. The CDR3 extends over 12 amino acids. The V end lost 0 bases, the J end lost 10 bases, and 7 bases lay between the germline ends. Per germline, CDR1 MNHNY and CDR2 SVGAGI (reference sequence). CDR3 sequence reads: CASSYSQDEQFF. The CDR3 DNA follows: TGTGCCAGCAGTTACTCGCAGGACGAGCAGTTCTTC.

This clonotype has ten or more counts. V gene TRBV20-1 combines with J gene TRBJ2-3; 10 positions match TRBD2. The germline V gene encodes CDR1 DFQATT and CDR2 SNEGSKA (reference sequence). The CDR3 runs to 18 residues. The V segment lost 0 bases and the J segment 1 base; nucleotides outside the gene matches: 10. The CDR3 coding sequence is TGCAGTGCTAGAGATCGGAATAGCGGGGGGTTCCGCACAGATACGCAGTATTTT. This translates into CSARDRNSGGFRTDTQYF.

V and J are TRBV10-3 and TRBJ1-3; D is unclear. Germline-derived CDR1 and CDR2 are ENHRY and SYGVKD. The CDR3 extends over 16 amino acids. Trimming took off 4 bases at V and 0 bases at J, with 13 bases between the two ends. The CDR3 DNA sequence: TGTGCCATCAGTGGGGGAGCTTCAAGCTCTGGAAACACCATATATTTT. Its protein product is CAISGGASSSGNTIYF.

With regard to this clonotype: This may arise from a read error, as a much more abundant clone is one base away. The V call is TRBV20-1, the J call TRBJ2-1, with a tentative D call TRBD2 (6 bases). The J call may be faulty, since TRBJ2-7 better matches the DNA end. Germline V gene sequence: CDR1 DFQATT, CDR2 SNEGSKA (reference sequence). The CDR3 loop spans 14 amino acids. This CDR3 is CSARGGALADEQYF. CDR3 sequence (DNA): TGCAGTGCTAGGGGCGGGGCCCTCGCCGATGAGCAGTACTTC.

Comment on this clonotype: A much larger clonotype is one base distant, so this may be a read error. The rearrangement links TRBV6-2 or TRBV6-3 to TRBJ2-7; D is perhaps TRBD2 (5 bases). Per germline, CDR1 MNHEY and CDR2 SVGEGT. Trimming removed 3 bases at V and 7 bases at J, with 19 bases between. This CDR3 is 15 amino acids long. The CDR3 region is CASSYRIAQWNEQYF. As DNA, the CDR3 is TGTGCCAGCAGTTATAGGATAGCGCAATGGAATGAGCAGTACTTC.

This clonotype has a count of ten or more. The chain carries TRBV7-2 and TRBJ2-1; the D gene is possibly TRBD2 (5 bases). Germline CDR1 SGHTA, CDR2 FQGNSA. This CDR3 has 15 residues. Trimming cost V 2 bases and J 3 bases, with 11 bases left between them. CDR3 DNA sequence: TGTGCCAGCAGCTTATCGGGCACTAGCTACAATGAGCAGTTCTTC. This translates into CASSLSGTSYNEQFF.

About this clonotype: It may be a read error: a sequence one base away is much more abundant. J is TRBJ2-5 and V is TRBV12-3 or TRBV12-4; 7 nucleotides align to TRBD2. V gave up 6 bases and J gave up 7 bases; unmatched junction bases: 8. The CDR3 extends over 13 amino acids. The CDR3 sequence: CASSTGPGGTQYF. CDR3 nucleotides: TGTGCCAGCAGCACCGGGCCGGGGGGGACCCAGTACTTC.

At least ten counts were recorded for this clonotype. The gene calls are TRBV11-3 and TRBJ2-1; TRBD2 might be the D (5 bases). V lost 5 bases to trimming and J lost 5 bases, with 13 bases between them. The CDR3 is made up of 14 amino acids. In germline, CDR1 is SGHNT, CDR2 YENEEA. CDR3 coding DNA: TGTGCCAGCAGCCGGGCGGGCGAACACAATGAGCAGTTCTTC. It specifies CASSRAGEHNEQFF.

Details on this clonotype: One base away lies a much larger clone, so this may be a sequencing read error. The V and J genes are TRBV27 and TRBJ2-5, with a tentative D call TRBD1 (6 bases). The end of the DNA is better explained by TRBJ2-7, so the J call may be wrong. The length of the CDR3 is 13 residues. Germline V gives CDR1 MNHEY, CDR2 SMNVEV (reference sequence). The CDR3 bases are TGTGCCAGCAGGTTATCGACAGGCAACGAGCAGTACTTC. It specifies CASRLSTGNEQYF.

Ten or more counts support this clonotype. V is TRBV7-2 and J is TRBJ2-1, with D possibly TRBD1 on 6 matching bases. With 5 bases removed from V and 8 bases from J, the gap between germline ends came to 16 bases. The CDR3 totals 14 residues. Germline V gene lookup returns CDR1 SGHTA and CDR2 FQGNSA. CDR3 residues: CASSRRAGVYEQFF. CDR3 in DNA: TGTGCCAGCAGCCGACGGGCAGGGGTCTATGAGCAGTTCTTC. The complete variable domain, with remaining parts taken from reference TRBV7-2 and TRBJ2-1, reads GAGVSQSPSNKVTEKGKDVELRCDPISGHTALYWYRQSLGQGLEFLIYFQGNSAPDKSGLPSDRFSAERTGGSVSTLTIQRTQQEDSAVYLCASSRRAGVYEQFFGPGTRLTVL.

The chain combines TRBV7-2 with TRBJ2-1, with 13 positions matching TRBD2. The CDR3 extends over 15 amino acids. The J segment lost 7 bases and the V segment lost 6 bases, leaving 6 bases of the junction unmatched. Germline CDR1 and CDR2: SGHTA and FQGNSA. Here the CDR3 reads CASSWTSGGRNEQFF. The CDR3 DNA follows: TGTGCCAGCAGTTGGACTAGCGGGGGAAGGAATGAGCAGTTCTTC.

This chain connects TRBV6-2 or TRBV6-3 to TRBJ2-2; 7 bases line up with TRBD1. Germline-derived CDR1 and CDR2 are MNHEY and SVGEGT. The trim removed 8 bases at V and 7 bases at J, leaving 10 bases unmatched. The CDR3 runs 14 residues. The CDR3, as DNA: TGTGCCAGCCTCCGACAGGGATTCATCGGGGAGCTGTTTTTT. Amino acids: CASLRQGFIGELFF.

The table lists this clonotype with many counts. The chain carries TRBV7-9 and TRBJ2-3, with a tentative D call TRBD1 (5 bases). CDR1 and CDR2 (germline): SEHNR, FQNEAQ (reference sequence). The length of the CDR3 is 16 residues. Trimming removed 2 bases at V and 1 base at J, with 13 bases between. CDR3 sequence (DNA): TGTGCCAGCAGCTTACAAGGGGTCCGACGCACAGATACGCAGTATTTT. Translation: CASSLQGVRRTDTQYF.

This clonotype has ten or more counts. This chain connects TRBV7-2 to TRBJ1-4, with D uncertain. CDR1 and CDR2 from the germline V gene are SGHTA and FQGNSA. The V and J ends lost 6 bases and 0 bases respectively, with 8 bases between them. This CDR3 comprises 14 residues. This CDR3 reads CASRKEATNEKLFF. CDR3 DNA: TGTGCCAGCAGGAAGGAAGCAACTAATGAAAAACTGTTTTTT.

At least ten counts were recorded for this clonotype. The CDR3 coding sequence is TGCGCCAGCAGTGAGTCTGGCAGGGGGCGAGCGGTGACCCAGTACTTC. Amino acid sequence: CASSESGRGRAVTQYF. The chain recombines TRBV10-2 with TRBJ2-7; 8 bases are a match to TRBD1. The last part of the DNA fits TRBJ2-5 better; the J call may be wrong. The CDR3 consists of 16 residues. CDR1 WSHSY and CDR2 SAAADI come from the germline V gene.

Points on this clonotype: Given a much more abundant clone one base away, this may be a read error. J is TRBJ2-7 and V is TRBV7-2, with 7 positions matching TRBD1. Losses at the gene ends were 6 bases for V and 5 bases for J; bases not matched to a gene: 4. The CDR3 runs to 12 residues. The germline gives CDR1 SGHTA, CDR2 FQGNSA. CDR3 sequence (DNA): TGTGCCAGCAGGACAGGGAGCCACGAGCAGTACTTC. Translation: CASRTGSHEQYF.

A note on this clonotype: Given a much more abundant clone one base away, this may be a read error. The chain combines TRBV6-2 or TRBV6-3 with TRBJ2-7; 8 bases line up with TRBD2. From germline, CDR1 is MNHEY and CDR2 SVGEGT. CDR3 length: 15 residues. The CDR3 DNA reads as TGTGCCAGCAGTCCCGGGGGGGTGAGCTTCTACGAGCAGTGCTTC. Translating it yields CASSPGGVSFYEQCF.

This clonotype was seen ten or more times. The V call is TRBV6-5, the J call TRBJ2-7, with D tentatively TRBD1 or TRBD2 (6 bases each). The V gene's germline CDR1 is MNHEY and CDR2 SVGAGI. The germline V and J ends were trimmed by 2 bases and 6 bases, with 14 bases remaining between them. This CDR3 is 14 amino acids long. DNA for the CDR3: TGTGCCAGCAGTTACACGGGGGCGCTGGCCGAGCAGTACTTC. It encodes CASSYTGALAEQYF.

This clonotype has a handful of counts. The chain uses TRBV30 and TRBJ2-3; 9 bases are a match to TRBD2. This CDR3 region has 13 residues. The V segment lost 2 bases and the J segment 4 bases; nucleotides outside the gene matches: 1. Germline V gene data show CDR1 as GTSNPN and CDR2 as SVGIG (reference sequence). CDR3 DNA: TGTGCCTGGAGTCGCGGGGGGGCAGATACGCAGTATTTT. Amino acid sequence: CAWSRGGADTQYF.

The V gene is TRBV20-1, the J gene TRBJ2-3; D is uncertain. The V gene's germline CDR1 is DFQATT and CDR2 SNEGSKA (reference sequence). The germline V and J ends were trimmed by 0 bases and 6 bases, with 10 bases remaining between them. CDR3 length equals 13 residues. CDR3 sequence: CSARDLGWDTQYF. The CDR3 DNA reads TGCAGTGCTAGAGATCTCGGCTGGGATACGCAGTATTTT.

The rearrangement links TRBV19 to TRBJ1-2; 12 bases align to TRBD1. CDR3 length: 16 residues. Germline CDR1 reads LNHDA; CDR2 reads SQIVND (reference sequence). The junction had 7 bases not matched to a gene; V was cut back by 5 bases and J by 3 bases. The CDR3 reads CASSAGTGGAYYGYTF. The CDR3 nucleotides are TGTGCCAGTAGTGCAGGGACAGGGGGCGCCTACTATGGCTACACCTTC.

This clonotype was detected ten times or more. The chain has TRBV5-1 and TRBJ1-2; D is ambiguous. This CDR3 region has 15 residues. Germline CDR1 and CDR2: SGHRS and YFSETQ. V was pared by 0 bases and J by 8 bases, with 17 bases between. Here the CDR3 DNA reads TGCGCCAGCAGCTTGGACACGGCTACGGTTAGAGGCTACACCTTC. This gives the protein CASSLDTATVRGYTF.

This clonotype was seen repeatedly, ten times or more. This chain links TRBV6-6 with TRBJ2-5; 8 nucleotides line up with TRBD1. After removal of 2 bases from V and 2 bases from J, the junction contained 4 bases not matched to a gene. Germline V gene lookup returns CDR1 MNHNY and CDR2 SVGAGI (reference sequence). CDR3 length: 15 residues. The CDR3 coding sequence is TGTGCCAGCAGTTACGAAGGGACAGGTCAAGAGACCCAGTACTTC. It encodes CASSYEGTGQETQYF.